This T cell receptor beta chain derives from a study of beta chain features in type 1 diabetes. Background on the study: Patient and healthy donor groups were alike in age, gender and cell yields. Overall study results and limits: Type 1 diabetes patients showed a moderate but significant shortening of TCRB CDR3s in all four CD4+ subsets.

Isolated RNA was reverse transcribed in full, so expressed TCRB transcripts were sequenced. Profiled with immunoSEQ multiplex PCR; TCRdb holds only in-frame clones, not every one. The sample yields over 200,000 clones, about a tenth seen once. A few counts support this clone. Antigen unknown. J was trimmed by 4 bases and V by 0 bases; bases with no gene match: 2. The CDR3 is made up of 14 amino acids. The germline V gene has CDR1 LGHNA and CDR2 YNFKEQ. The rearrangement links TRBV4-2 to TRBJ1-2; 7 nucleotides line up with TRBD1. Sequenced sample: naive CD4+ T cells from blood. The receptor's source is a man aged 25 to 40 with type 1 diabetes. The DNA for the CDR3 is TGTGCCAGCAGCCAAGAAGGGACAGTCTATGGCTACACCTTC. This codes for CASSQEGTVYGYTF.